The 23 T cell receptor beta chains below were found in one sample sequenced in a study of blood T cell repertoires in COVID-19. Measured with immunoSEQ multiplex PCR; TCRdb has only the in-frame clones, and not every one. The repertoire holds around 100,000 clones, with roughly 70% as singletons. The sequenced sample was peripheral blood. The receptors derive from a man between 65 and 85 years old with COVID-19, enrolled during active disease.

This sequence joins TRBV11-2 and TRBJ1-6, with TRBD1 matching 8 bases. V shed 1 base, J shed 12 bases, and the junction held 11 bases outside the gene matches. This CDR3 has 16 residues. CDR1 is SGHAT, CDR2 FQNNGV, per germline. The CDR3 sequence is CASSLGFAGGALPLHF. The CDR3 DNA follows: TGTGCCAGCAGCTTAGGATTTGCAGGGGGCGCGTTACCCCTCCACTTT. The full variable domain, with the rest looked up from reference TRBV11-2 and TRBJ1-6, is EAGVAQSPRYKIIEKRQSVAFWCNPISGHATLYWYQQILGQGPKLLIQFQNNGVVDDSQLPKDRFSAERLKGVDSTLKIQPAKLEDSAVYLCASSLGFAGGALPLHFGNGTRLTVT.

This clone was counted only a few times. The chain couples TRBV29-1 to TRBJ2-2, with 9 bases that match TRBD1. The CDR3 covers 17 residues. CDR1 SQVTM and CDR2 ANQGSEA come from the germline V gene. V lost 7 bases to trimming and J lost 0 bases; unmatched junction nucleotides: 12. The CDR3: CSARDPGTGSNTGELFF. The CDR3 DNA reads TGCAGCGCCCGTGACCCCGGGACAGGGTCGAACACCGGGGAGCTGTTTTTT.

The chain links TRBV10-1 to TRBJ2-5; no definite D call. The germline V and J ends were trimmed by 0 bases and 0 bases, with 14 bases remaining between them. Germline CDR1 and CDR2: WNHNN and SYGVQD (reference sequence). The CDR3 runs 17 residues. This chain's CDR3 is CASSESRTKNYQETQYF. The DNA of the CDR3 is TGCGCCAGCAGTGAGTCGCGAACTAAGAATTACCAAGAGACCCAGTACTTC.

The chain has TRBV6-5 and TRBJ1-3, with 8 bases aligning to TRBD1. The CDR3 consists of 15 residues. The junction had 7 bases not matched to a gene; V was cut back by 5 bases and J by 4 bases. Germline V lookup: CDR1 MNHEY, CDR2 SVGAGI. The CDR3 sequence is CASSLTGTGGNTIYF. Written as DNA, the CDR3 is TGTGCCAGCAGTCTAACCGGGACAGGAGGAAACACCATATATTTT.

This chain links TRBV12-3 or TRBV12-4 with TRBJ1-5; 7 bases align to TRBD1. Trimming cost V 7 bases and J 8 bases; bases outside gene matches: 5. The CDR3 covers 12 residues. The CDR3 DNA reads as TGTGCCAGCACCATCCAGGGGGAGCCCCAGCATTTT. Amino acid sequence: CASTIQGEPQHF.

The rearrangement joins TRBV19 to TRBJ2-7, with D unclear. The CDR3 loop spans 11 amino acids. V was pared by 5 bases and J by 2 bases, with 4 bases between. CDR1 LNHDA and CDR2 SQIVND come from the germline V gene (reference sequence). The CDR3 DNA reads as TGTGCCAGTAGTTCAGCCTACGAGCAGTACTTC. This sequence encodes CASSSAYEQYF.

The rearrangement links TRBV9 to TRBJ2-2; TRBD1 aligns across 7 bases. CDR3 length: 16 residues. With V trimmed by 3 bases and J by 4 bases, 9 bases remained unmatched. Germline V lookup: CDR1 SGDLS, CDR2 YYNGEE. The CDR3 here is CASSGLTGIGTGELFF. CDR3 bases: TGTGCCAGCAGCGGACTGACAGGGATCGGCACCGGGGAGCTGTTTTTT.

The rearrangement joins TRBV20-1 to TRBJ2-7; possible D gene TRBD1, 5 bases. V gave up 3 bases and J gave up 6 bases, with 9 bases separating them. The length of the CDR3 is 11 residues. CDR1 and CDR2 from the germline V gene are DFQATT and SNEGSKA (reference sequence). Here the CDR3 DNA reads TGCAGTGCTAGCGTGGGGCCCGAGCAGTACTTC. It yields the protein CSASVGPEQYF.

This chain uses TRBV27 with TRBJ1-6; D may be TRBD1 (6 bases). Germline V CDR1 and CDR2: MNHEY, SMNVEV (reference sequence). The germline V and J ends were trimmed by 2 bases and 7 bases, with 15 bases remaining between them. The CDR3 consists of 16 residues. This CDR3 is CASSLGGQGWNSPLHF. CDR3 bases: TGTGCCAGCAGTTTAGGGGGTCAGGGGTGGAATTCACCCCTCCACTTT.

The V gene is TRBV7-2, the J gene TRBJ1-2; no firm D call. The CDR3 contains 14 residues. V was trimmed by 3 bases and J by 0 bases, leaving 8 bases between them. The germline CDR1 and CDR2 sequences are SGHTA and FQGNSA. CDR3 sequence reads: CASSFIFPNYGYTF. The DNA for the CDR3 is TGTGCCAGCAGCTTTATCTTTCCTAACTATGGCTACACCTTC.

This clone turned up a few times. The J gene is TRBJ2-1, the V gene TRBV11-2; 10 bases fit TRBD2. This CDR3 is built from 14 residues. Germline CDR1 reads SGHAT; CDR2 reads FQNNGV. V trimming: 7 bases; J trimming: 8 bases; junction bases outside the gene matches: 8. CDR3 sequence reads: CASTSAGGPYEQFF. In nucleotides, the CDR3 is TGTGCCAGCACTTCAGCGGGAGGGCCCTATGAGCAGTTCTTC.

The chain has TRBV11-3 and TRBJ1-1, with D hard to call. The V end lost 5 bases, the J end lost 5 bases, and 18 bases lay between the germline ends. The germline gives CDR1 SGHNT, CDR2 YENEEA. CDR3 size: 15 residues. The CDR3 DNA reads TGTGCCAGCAGCCCCAACGGCGGGTTGGAGACTGAAGCTTTCTTT. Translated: CASSPNGGLETEAFF.

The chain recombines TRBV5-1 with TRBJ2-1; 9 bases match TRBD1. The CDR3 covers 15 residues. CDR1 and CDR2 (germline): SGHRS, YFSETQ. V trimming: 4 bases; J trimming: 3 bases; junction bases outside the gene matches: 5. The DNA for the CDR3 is TGCGCCAGCAGCCCCGGGACAGGGCGCTACAATGAGCAGTTCTTC. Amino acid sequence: CASSPGTGRYNEQFF.

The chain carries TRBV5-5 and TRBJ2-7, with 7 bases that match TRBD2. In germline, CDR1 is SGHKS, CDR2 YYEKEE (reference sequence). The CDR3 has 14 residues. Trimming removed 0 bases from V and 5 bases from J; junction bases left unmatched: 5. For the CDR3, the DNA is TGTGCCAGCAGCTTGGAGGGAGGGCCCGACGAGCAGTACTTC. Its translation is CASSLEGGPDEQYF.

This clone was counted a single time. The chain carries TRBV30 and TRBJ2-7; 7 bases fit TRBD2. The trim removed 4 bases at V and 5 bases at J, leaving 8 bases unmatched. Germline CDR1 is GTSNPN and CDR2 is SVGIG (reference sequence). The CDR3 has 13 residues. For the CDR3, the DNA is TGTGCCTGGACAGGACTAGGTCGACACGAGCAGTACTTC. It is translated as CAWTGLGRHEQYF.

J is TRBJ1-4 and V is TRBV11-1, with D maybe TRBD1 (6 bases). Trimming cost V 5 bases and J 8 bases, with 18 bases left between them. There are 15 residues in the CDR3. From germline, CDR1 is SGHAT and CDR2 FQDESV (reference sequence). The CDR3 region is CASSPGGQLGEKLFF. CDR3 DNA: TGTGCCAGCAGCCCAGGCGGACAGCTCGGAGAAAAACTGTTTTTT.

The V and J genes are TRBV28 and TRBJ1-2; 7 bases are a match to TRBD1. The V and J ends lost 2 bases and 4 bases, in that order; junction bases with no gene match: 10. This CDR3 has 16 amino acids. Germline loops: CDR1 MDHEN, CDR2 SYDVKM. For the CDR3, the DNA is TGTGCCAGCAGTTTAATCGGGGCAGGGGGACTCTATGGCTACACCTTC. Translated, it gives CASSLIGAGGLYGYTF.

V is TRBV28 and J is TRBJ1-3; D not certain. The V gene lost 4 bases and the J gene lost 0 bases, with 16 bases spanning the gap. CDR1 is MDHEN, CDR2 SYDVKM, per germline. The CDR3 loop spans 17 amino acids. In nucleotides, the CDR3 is TGTGCCAGCAGTTCAAGGACTAAGGGCATCTCTGGAAACACCATATATTTT. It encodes CASSSRTKGISGNTIYF.

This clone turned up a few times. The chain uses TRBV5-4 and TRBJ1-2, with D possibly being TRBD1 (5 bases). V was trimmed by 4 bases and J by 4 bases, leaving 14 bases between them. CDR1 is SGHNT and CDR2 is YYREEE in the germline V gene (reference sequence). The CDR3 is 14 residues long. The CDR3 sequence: CASSGQQAGYGYTF. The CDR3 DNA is TGTGCCAGCAGCGGACAACAGGCTGGCTATGGCTACACCTTC. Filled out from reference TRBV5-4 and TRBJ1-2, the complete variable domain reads ETGVTQSPTHLIKTRGQQVTLRCSSQSGHNTVSWYQQALGQGPQFIFQYYREEENGRGNFPPRFSGLQFPNYSSELNVNALELDDSALYLCASSGQQAGYGYTFGSGTRLTVV.

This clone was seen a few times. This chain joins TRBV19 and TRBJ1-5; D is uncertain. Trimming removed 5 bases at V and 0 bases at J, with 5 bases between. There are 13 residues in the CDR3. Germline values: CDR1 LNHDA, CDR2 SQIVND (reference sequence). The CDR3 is CASSQVSNQPQHF. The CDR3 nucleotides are TGTGCCAGTAGTCAGGTTAGCAATCAGCCCCAGCATTTT. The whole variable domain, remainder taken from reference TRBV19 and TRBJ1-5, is DGGITQSPKYLFRKEGQNVTLSCEQNLNHDAMYWYRQDPGQGLRLIYYSQIVNDFQKGDIAEGYSVSREKKESFPLTVTSAQKNPTAFYLCASSQVSNQPQHFGDGTRLSIL.

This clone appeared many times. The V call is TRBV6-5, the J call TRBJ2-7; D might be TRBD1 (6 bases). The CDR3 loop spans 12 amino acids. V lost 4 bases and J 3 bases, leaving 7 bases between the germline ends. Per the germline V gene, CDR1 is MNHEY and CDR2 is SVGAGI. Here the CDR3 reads CASSWDNYEQYF. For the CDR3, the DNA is TGTGCCAGCAGTTGGGACAACTACGAGCAGTACTTC.

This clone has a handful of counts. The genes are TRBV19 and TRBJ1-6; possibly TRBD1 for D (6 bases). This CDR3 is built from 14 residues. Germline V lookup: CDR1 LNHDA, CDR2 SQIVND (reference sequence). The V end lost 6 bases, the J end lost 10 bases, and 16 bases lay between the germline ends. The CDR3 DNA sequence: TGTGCCAGTAGACCACAGGGCCCAGGCTCACCCCTCCACTTT. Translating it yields CASRPQGPGSPLHF.

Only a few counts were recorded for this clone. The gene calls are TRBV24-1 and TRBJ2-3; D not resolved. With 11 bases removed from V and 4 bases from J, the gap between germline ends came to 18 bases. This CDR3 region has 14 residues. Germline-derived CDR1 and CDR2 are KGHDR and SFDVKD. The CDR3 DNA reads TGTGCCATCGCCCCGGGTCTGTCAGCAGATACGCAGTATTTT. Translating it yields CAIAPGLSADTQYF.